The present TCR beta chain was sequenced within a study of PD-1 blockade in classical Hodgkin lymphoma. TCRdb keeps only in-frame clones here, not all; method: immunoSEQ multiplex PCR. The sample yields fewer than 90,000 clones, roughly 90% seen once. A remark on this clone: The antigen remains undetermined.

Relapse was seen in all patients after autologous stem cell transplantation, and brentuximab vedotin exposure was variable. Study-wide results and caveats: It was CD4+ TCR diversity, not CD8+, that rose significantly by C4D1.

This receptor was obtained from a human donor with classical Hodgkin lymphoma. This specimen was peripheral blood mononuclear cells (PBMCs), taken at baseline.

In nucleotides, the CDR3 is TGTGCCAGCAGCGCAGGACAGGGGGTGTCCTACGAGCAGTACTTC. Protein: CASSAGQGVSYEQYF. This chain links TRBV9 with TRBJ2-7, with 10 bases fitting TRBD1. Per the germline V gene, CDR1 is SGDLS and CDR2 is YYNGEE. This CDR3 comprises 15 residues. V lost 3 bases and J lost 1; bases outside the gene matches: 4.